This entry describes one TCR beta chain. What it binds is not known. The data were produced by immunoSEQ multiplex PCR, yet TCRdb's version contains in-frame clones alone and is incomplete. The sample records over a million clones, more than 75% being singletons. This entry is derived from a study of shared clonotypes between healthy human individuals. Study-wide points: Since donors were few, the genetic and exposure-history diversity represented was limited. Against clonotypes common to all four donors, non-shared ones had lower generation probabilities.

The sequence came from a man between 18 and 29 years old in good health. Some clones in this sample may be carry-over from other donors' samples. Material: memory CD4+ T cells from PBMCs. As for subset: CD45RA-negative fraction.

The CDR3 loop is CASSELLSSYNEQFF. The CDR3 DNA is TGTGCCAGCAGTGAGTTATTGAGCTCCTACAATGAGCAGTTCTTC. V is TRBV2 and J is TRBJ2-1; D remains unclear. The germline CDR1 and CDR2 sequences are SNHLY and FYNNEI. CDR3 size: 15 residues. Trimming pared 3 bases from V and 0 bases from J, leaving 9 bases between.